This entry features one TCR beta chain sequence. At one end, the junction sequence differs from germline, possibly due to a read error. Original data processing: Counts of nucleated cells, estimated from reference gene primer amplification, were obtained. Method: immunoSEQ multiplex PCR; TCRdb's copy keeps in-frame clones and lacks some. The V and J calls and clone size come from that table; D and trimming were worked out from the DNA. This table has tens of thousands of clones, around three quarters appearing once. The germline gives CDR1 MNHEY, CDR2 SVGAGI. The CDR3 runs 15 residues. The sample originates from a study of blood T cell repertoires in COVID-19.

Sequenced material: peripheral blood. The source of this sequence is a human donor in a cohort sampled during active COVID-19. The chain recombines TRBV6-5 with TRBJ2-5; the match to TRBD2 covers 14 bases. The CDR3 nucleotides are TGTGCCAGCAGTTACGGGGGACTAGCGGGAGAGGCCCAGTACTTC. Encoded protein: CASSYGGLAGEAQYF.